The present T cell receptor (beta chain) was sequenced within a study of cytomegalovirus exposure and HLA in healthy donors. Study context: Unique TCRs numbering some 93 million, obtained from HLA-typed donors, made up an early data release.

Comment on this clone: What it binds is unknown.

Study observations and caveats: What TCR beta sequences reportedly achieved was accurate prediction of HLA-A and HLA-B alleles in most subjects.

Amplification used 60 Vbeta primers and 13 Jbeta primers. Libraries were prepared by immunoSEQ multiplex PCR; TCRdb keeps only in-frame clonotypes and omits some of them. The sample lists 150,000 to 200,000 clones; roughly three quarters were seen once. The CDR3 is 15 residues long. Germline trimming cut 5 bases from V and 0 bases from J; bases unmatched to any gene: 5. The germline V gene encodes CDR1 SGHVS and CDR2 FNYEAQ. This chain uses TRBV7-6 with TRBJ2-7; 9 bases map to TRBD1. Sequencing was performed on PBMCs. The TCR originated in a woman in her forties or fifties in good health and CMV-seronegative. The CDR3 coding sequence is TGTGCCAGCAGCCCAGGACAGGGGAGCTCCTACGAGCAGTACTTC. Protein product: CASSPGQGSSYEQYF.